This T cell receptor beta chain appears in the sequencing data of a study of blood T cell repertoires in COVID-19. This table comes from immunoSEQ multiplex PCR, and its TCRdb copy is limited to in-frame clones, with some not included. This sample has about 180,000 clones, with approximately 85% found just once. CDR3 length: 18 residues. Germline trimming cut 3 bases from V and 4 bases from J; bases unmatched to any gene: 18. Germline loops: CDR1 MNHEY, CDR2 SMNVEV (reference sequence). This TCR was sampled from a woman aged 30 to 39 who had recovered from COVID-19. Material for sequencing was PBMCs or T cells enriched from blood (not recorded which). The genes are TRBV27 and TRBJ2-7; 7 nucleotides match TRBD2. The CDR3 nucleotides are TGTGCCAGCAGTTTCTATGCCCAAACAGACGGGGGAGGGTACGAGCAGTACTTC. This codes for CASSFYAQTDGGGYEQYF.